This TCR beta chain comes out of a study of blood T cell repertoires in COVID-19. The CDR3 is made up of 15 amino acids. J lost 8 bases, V lost 4 bases, and 4 bases had no gene match. The germline V gene encodes CDR1 SGHDT and CDR2 YYEEEE. Libraries were prepared by immunoSEQ multiplex PCR; TCRdb keeps only in-frame clonotypes and omits some of them. The table records around 63,000 clones, 85% to 90% of them present only once. The sample was peripheral blood. The source of this sequence is a woman older than 75 with active COVID-19. The rearrangement uses TRBV5-6 and TRBJ1-6, with TRBD1 matching over 12 bases. CDR3 DNA sequence: TGTGCCAGCAGCCTAGGGACAGGGGGCGATTCACCCCTCCACTTT. Translating it yields CASSLGTGGDSPLHF.